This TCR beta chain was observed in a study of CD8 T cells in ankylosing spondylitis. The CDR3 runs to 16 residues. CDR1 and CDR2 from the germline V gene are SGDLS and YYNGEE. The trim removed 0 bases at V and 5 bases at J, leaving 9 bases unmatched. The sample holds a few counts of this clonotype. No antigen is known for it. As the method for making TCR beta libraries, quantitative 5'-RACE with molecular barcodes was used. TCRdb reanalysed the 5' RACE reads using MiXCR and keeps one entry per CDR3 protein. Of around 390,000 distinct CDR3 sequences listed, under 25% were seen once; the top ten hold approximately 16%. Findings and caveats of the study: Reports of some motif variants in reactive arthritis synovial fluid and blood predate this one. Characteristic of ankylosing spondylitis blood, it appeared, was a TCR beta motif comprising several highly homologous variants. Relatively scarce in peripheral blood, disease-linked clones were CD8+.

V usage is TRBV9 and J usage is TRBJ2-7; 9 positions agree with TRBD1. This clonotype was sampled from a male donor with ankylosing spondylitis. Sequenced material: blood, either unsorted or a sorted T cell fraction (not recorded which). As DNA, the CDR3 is TGTGCCAGCAGCGTAGCTGGGACAGGGTTCCCTCACGAGCAGTACTTC. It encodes CASSVAGTGFPHEQYF.